A selection of T cell receptor beta chains follows, all from one sample in a study of T cell responses to AZD1222 COVID-19 vaccine. Here immunoSEQ multiplex PCR was the method, and the copy in TCRdb shows in-frame clones only, minus some. The sample yields under 200,000 clones, about 92% seen once. The sample was peripheral blood, taken 28 days after the second dose of the MenACWY control vaccine. All receptors come from an adult who received the MenACWY meningococcal vaccine as a control. Both conserved end residues are part of each CDR3. Each record gives: CDR3 protein, CDR3 DNA, clone size, D gene, J gene, V gene. D genes are given only for firm matches. Clone size is not always given. Where it is, it says once, few, many or a class for expanded clones.

CASSPRTGGLAAKDIQYF,TGTGCCAGCAGTCCCCGGACAGGGGGCTTGGCAGCAAAAGACATTCAGTACTTC,.,TRBD1,TRBJ2-4,TRBV27
CASTPWGASGANVLTF,TGTGCCAGCACCCCCTGGGGAGCCTCTGGGGCCAACGTCCTGACTTTC,once,.,TRBJ2-6,TRBV27
CASSLPGEPETQYF,TGTGCCAGCAGTTTACCCGGAGAGCCGGAGACCCAGTACTTC,.,.,TRBJ2-5,TRBV27
CAISEGQAADTQYF,TGTGCCATCAGTGAGGGGCAGGCGGCAGATACGCAGTATTTT,.,.,TRBJ2-3,TRBV10-3
CATQSGTGERTEAFF,TGTGCCACCCAATCCGGGACAGGGGAAAGAACTGAAGCTTTCTTT,.,TRBD1,TRBJ1-1,TRBV19
CASSLVSGANVLTF,TGCGCCAGCAGCTTGGTGTCTGGGGCCAACGTCCTGACTTTC,.,.,TRBJ2-6,TRBV5-1
CASSVGASGRTRAQETQYF,TGTGCCAGCAGCGTAGGGGCTAGCGGCCGTACAAGGGCCCAAGAGACCCAGTACTTC,.,TRBD2,TRBJ2-5,TRBV9
CSARSGAQYF,TGCAGCGCTCGGAGTGGTGCGCAGTATTTT,.,.,TRBJ2-3,TRBV29-1
CASSEGGLPNEQFF,TGCGCCAGCAGTGAGGGCGGACTTCCTAATGAGCAGTTCTTC,.,.,TRBJ2-1,TRBV10-2
CASSPYAGPSTDTQYF,TGTGCCAGCAGCCCGTACGCAGGGCCCAGCACAGATACGCAGTATTTT,.,.,TRBJ2-3,TRBV7-9
CASSLDRVNTEAFF,TGTGCCAGCAGCCTGGACAGAGTGAACACTGAAGCTTTCTTT,.,.,TRBJ1-1,TRBV7-3
CASSPRVSYEQYF,TGTGCCAGCAGCCCCAGGGTGTCCTACGAGCAGTACTTC,.,.,TRBJ2-7,TRBV7-3
CASSTPGGYGYTF,TGTGCCAGCAGCACTCCAGGGGGCTATGGCTACACCTTC,few,TRBD1,TRBJ1-2,TRBV28
CASRASGSGGEQFF,TGTGCCAGCAGAGCTAGCGGGAGTGGTGGTGAGCAGTTCTTC,.,TRBD2,TRBJ2-1,TRBV6-4
CSASRTAEAFF,TGCAGTGCTTCCCGGACAGCCGAAGCTTTCTTT,few,.,TRBJ1-1,TRBV20-1
CASSPTIVGGTEAFF,TGTGCCAGCAGCCCTACAATTGTGGGTGGTACTGAAGCTTTCTTT,.,.,TRBJ1-1,TRBV9
CAWSLAGGYEQYF,TGTGCCTGGAGTTTAGCGGGAGGCTACGAGCAGTACTTC,.,TRBD2,TRBJ2-7,TRBV30
CATRGGPPANYGYTF,TGTGCCACGCGAGGGGGCCCTCCCGCTAACTATGGCTACACCTTC,.,TRBD1,TRBJ1-2,TRBV24-1
CASSPTVDTEAFF,TGTGCCAGCAGCCCTACAGTGGACACTGAAGCTTTCTTT,.,.,TRBJ1-1,TRBV11-1
CASSWARGTGVYGYTF,TGCGCCAGCAGCTGGGCTCGCGGGACAGGGGTGTATGGCTACACCTTC,.,TRBD1,TRBJ1-2,TRBV5-1
CASSLDRAGELFF,TGTGCCAGCAGTCTGGACAGGGCGGGGGAGCTGTTTTTT,.,TRBD1,TRBJ2-2,TRBV6-5